The 13 T cell receptor beta chains below come from one sample, sequenced in a study of T cells in Graves' hyperthyroidism and ophthalmopathy. Using RNA transcripts as the source, TCR beta CDR3 regions were amplified. The HTBI primer set was used in a first-round RT-PCR of the TCR CDR3. TCRdb reanalysed the multiplex PCR reads using MiXCR and keeps one entry per CDR3 protein. The sample lists about 720,000 distinct CDR3 sequences, about a sixth occurring once. The material sequenced was blood. The receptors originated from a young man with Graves' hyperthyroidism.

This clonotype has ten or more counts. The rearrangement joins TRBV20-1 to TRBJ2-7; D is undetermined. Trimming pared 1 base from V and 0 bases from J, leaving 7 bases between. From germline, CDR1 is DFQATT and CDR2 SNEGSKA (reference sequence). The CDR3 consists of 13 residues. The CDR3 reads CSARGPGSYEQYF. The CDR3 DNA reads TGCAGTGCTAGAGGCCCGGGCTCCTACGAGCAGTACTTC.

This clonotype was detected ten times or more. The V gene is TRBV12-3 or TRBV12-4, the J gene TRBJ2-3; no firm D call. V lost 5 bases, J lost 0 bases, and 9 bases lay in between. This CDR3 has 14 amino acids. CDR3: CASSPPGSTDTQYF. The DNA for the CDR3 is TGTGCCAGCAGTCCCCCCGGGAGCACAGATACGCAGTATTTT.

The V and J genes are TRBV7-8 and TRBJ2-7; D perhaps matches TRBD2 (5 bases). V was trimmed by 0 bases and J by 0 bases, leaving 9 bases between them. The CDR3 length is 15 residues. The V gene's germline CDR1 is SGHVS and CDR2 FQNEAQ. The CDR3 sequence: CASSLAAGSSYEQYF. The CDR3 nucleotides read TGTGCCAGCAGCTTAGCGGCGGGCAGCTCCTACGAGCAGTACTTC. Full variable domain (outside the CDR3, taken from reference TRBV7-8 and TRBJ2-7): GAGVSQSPRYKVAKRGQDVALRCDPISGHVSLFWYQQALGQGPEFLTYFQNEAQLDKSGLPSDRFFAERPEGSVSTLKIQRTQQEDSAVYLCASSLAAGSSYEQYFGPGTRLTVT.

Ten or more counts support this clonotype. The chain links TRBV28 to TRBJ1-5; D not certain. The CDR3 covers 13 residues. V was pared by 3 bases and J by 5 bases, with 8 bases between. Germline V gene sequence: CDR1 MDHEN, CDR2 SYDVKM. Written as DNA, the CDR3 is TGTGCCAGCAGTTTTAACCGGGATCAGCCCCAGCATTTT. It specifies CASSFNRDQPQHF.

The chain's CDR3 is CSVSGGPYGYTF. In DNA, the CDR3 is TGCAGCGTTTCTGGGGGGCCATATGGCTACACCTTC. V and J are TRBV29-1 and TRBJ1-2; possible D gene TRBD1, 6 bases. This CDR3 has 12 amino acids. Germline assignment: CDR1 SQVTM and CDR2 ANQGSEA. V gave up 5 bases and J gave up 5 bases, with 12 bases separating them.

The rearrangement joins TRBV29-1 to TRBJ2-1; 9 nucleotides agree with TRBD2. V shed 8 bases, J shed 7 bases, and the junction held 21 bases outside the gene matches. The CDR3 has 17 amino acids. CDR1 and CDR2 from the germline V gene are SQVTM and ANQGSEA. CDR3 nucleotides: TGCAGCATCCGAAGGAATTGGACTAGCGAGCGTATGAATGAGCAGTTCTTC. This codes for CSIRRNWTSERMNEQFF.

This clonotype was picked up many times. CDR3 in DNA: TGTGCCAGCAGCTTAGAGTTACTCCGGAACACTGAAGCTTTCTTT. It yields the protein CASSLELLRNTEAFF. The genes are TRBV11-2 and TRBJ1-1; D ambiguous. Trimming left V 0 bases short and J 1 base short, with 9 bases between. The CDR3 runs 15 residues. CDR1 and CDR2 (germline): SGHAT, FQNNGV.

In this sample, this clonotype turned up many times. The chain employs TRBV18 and TRBJ1-1, with no clear D. V gave up 4 bases and J gave up 5 bases, with 14 bases separating them. Germline assignment: CDR1 KGHSH and CDR2 LQKENI. The length of the CDR3 is 14 residues. As DNA, the CDR3 is TGTGCCAGCTCACGACGTACCGGGGAGACTGAAGCTTTCTTT. Translated: CASSRRTGETEAFF.

This clonotype has only a few counts. This chain uses TRBV14 with TRBJ2-4, with D maybe TRBD1 (6 bases). The CDR3 is 17 amino acids. Trimming took off 3 bases at V and 3 bases at J, with 18 bases between the two ends. CDR1 is SGHDN, CDR2 FVKESK, per germline. CDR3 DNA: TGTGCCAGCAGCCAGGTCCAGGGGCAGACGGGCAAAAACATTCAGTACTTC. Residues: CASSQVQGQTGKNIQYF.

The rearrangement links TRBV6-5 to TRBJ1-5; D might be TRBD1 (6 bases). The CDR3 extends over 14 amino acids. Trimming took off 5 bases at V and 5 bases at J, with 13 bases between the two ends. From germline, CDR1 is MNHEY and CDR2 SVGAGI. The CDR3 here is CASSHTGTDQPQHF. In DNA, the CDR3 is TGTGCCAGCAGTCACACAGGGACCGATCAGCCCCAGCATTTT.

V gene TRBV4-2 combines with J gene TRBJ2-7; 11 bases agree with TRBD2. CDR1 and CDR2 from the germline V gene are LGHNA and YNFKEQ. The CDR3 is made up of 15 amino acids. V was pared by 1 base and J by 6 bases, with 5 bases of the junction left unmatched. The CDR3 nucleotides read TGTGCCAGCAGCCAAGTACTAGCGGGAGTTACCGAGCAGTACTTC. It specifies CASSQVLAGVTEQYF.

The chain links TRBV7-9 to TRBJ2-7; D gene unclear. The CDR3 loop spans 12 amino acids. The V and J ends lost 4 bases and 7 bases respectively, with 11 bases between them. Germline CDR1 is SEHNR and CDR2 is FQNEAQ (reference sequence). CDR3 nucleotide sequence: TGTGCCAGCAGCTCCTCTGCCTGGGAGCAGTACTTC. This gives the protein CASSSSAWEQYF.

This clonotype appeared many times. J is TRBJ2-3 and V is TRBV27; D not certain. The CDR3 consists of 15 residues. The V gene's germline CDR1 is MNHEY and CDR2 SMNVEV (reference sequence). Trimming removed 2 bases from V and 6 bases from J, with 15 bases in between. The CDR3 region is CASSLDPRHPDTQYF. The DNA for the CDR3 is TGTGCCAGCAGTTTAGATCCCCGCCACCCGGATACGCAGTATTTT.